This T cell receptor beta chain came from a study of T cells after yellow fever vaccination. The CDR3 is 11 residues long. CDR1 and CDR2 (germline): SGHVS, FNYEAQ. The V end was cut by 5 bases, the J end by 3 bases, with 4 bases between. One entry per CDR3 protein, called by TCRdb with MiXCR from the 5' RACE reads. The sample consists of about 300,000 distinct CDR3 sequences, roughly 8.7% of them appearing once. This receptor was identified in a man younger than 30 who received the YFV17D yellow fever vaccine. The V and J genes are TRBV7-6 and TRBJ2-5; unclear D gene. Sequences were derived from CD4+ T cells sorted from PBMCs, sampled 5 days after the yellow fever booster vaccination. CDR3 amino acids: CASSAEETQYF. The DNA for the CDR3 is TGTGCCAGCAGCGCTGAAGAGACCCAGTACTTC.